Presented here are 21 T cell receptor beta chains from one specimen sequenced in a study of T cell changes during pregnancy in multiple sclerosis. The table came from immunoSEQ multiplex PCR; TCRdb's copy has only in-frame clones and leaves some out. The sample contains 50,000 to 75,000 clones, over 90% of which appear only once. This specimen consisted of CD8+ T cells from peripheral blood mononuclear cells, obtained in the third trimester of pregnancy. The source of these receptors is a female donor with multiple sclerosis, enrolled in a pregnancy study.

The chain carries TRBV27 and TRBJ2-2, with TRBD1 as a possible D gene (5 bases). The CDR3 runs 17 residues. Germline loops: CDR1 MNHEY, CDR2 SMNVEV (reference sequence). The germline V and J ends were trimmed by 1 base and 0 bases, with 12 bases remaining between them. As DNA, the CDR3 is TGTGCCAGCAGTTTATTCTTCGGCAGGGCGAACACCGGGGAGCTGTTTTTT. Its translation: CASSLFFGRANTGELFF.

The chain has TRBV5-4 and TRBJ2-4; perhaps TRBD1 as D (5 bases). V dropped 0 bases and J dropped 4 bases, with 11 bases sitting between them. The CDR3 consists of 15 residues. Germline V gene sequence: CDR1 SGHNT, CDR2 YYREEE (reference sequence). The CDR3 is CASSLAEAGKNIQYF. The CDR3 bases are TGTGCCAGCAGCTTGGCCGAGGCAGGGAAAAACATTCAGTACTTC. The full variable domain, rest sourced from reference TRBV5-4 and TRBJ2-4, is ETGVTQSPTHLIKTRGQQVTLRCSSQSGHNTVSWYQQALGQGPQFIFQYYREEENGRGNFPPRFSGLQFPNYSSELNVNALELDDSALYLCASSLAEAGKNIQYFGAGTRLSVL.

The chain couples TRBV11-2 to TRBJ2-1; 7 bases line up with TRBD2. V was clipped by 2 bases and J by 0 bases; unmatched bases: 7. The CDR3 runs 17 residues. Per the germline V gene, CDR1 is SGHAT and CDR2 is FQNNGV. The chain's CDR3 is CASSLLGGGSSYNEQFF. The CDR3 DNA is TGTGCCAGCAGCTTATTGGGGGGAGGGAGCTCCTACAATGAGCAGTTCTTC.

V usage is TRBV5-4 and J usage is TRBJ2-5; the D gene is possibly TRBD1 (6 bases). CDR3 length: 15 amino acids. CDR1 is SGHNT and CDR2 is YYREEE in the germline V gene (reference sequence). Trimming removed 4 bases from V and 2 bases from J, with 15 bases in between. The CDR3 DNA follows: TGTGCCAGCAGCGCCCCGGACAGAGGACAAGAGACCCAGTACTTC. Protein: CASSAPDRGQETQYF.

This clone has only one observation. Here the CDR3 reads CASSYGGSTGELFF. For the CDR3, the DNA is TGTGCCAGTTCCTACGGCGGTTCCACCGGGGAGCTGTTTTTT. This rearrangement joins TRBV19 to TRBJ2-2; D is undetermined. Between the trimmed V and J ends, which lost 8 bases and 4 bases, there was a span of 14 bases. This CDR3 comprises 14 residues. Germline V CDR1 and CDR2: LNHDA, SQIVND (reference sequence).

V gene TRBV5-1 combines with J gene TRBJ1-4; TRBD1 is a possible D gene (5 bases). Trimming took 4 bases from V and 8 from J, leaving 15 bases between them. The CDR3 has 14 residues. From germline, CDR1 is SGHRS and CDR2 YFSETQ. In DNA form, the CDR3 reads TGCGCCAGCAGCAAAAAAACCCCAGGGGAAAAACTGTTTTTT. Translation: CASSKKTPGEKLFF.

The rearrangement joins TRBV5-1 to TRBJ1-1, with D perhaps matching TRBD1 (5 bases). The CDR3 length is 15 residues. The germline V gene encodes CDR1 SGHRS and CDR2 YFSETQ. V lost 0 bases to trimming and J lost 5 bases, with 14 bases between them. CDR3 nucleotide sequence: TGCGCCAGCAGCTTGGGGGCAGGGAGGAGGACTGAAGCTTTCTTT. Translated, it gives CASSLGAGRRTEAFF.

J is TRBJ2-1 and V is TRBV5-1; a possible D gene is TRBD1 (5 bases). Trimming removed 4 bases at V and 0 bases at J, with 11 bases between. CDR1 and CDR2 (germline): SGHRS, YFSETQ. The CDR3 consists of 15 residues. CDR3 loop: CASSRTTDSYNEQFF. CDR3 DNA: TGCGCCAGCAGCCGTACGACAGACTCCTACAATGAGCAGTTCTTC.

The DNA for the CDR3 is TGTGCTAGTGGCGTAGCGGGAGGGAACACCGGGGAGCTGTTTTTT. Protein sequence: CASGVAGGNTGELFF. The V call is TRBV12-5, the J call TRBJ2-2; 10 nucleotides match TRBD2. J lost 1 base, V lost 6 bases, and 2 bases had no gene match. Germline assignment: CDR1 LGHNT and CDR2 FRNRAP. The CDR3 runs 15 residues.

This clone came up a few times. This sequence joins TRBV19 and TRBJ2-5; D is perhaps TRBD2 (6 bases). Germline CDR1 and CDR2: LNHDA and SQIVND (reference sequence). V lost 4 bases and J lost 9, with 15 bases in between. The CDR3 loop spans 13 amino acids. This chain's CDR3 is CASSTGDGPAQYF. The CDR3 bases are TGTGCCAGTAGTACGGGGGACGGCCCGGCCCAGTACTTC.

This chain links TRBV4-2 with TRBJ2-7, with D possibly TRBD1 on 7 matching bases. Trimming took off 0 bases at V and 0 bases at J, with 9 bases between the two ends. Per the germline V gene, CDR1 is LGHNA and CDR2 is YNFKEQ. The CDR3 is made up of 15 amino acids. CDR3 sequence: CASSQERDSSYEQYF. The DNA of the CDR3 is TGTGCCAGCAGCCAAGAGCGGGACAGCTCCTACGAGCAGTACTTC.

This rearrangement joins TRBV27 to TRBJ2-7; D is possibly TRBD1 (6 bases). V was clipped by 5 bases and J by 0 bases, with 11 bases between them. The CDR3 is 14 residues long. Per germline, CDR1 MNHEY and CDR2 SMNVEV (reference sequence). CDR3 DNA: TGTGCCAGCAGTCGTCGGGACATCTCCTACGAGCAGTACTTC. As protein: CASSRRDISYEQYF.

The gene calls are TRBV9 and TRBJ1-6, with no clear D. V lost 3 bases, J lost 8 bases, and 9 bases lay in between. Germline values: CDR1 SGDLS, CDR2 YYNGEE. The CDR3 runs 13 residues. Here the CDR3 DNA reads TGTGCCAGCAGCGATGGAGGTTATTCACCCCTCCACTTT. Translating it yields CASSDGGYSPLHF.

The chain couples TRBV27 to TRBJ1-1, with D maybe TRBD1 (5 bases). V lost 4 bases to trimming and J lost 11 bases, with 17 bases between them. Germline values: CDR1 MNHEY, CDR2 SMNVEV (reference sequence). This CDR3 comprises 13 residues. Here the CDR3 DNA reads TGTGCCAGCAGTTCCGGACCGGAGAACAGGGCTTTCTTT. It specifies CASSSGPENRAFF.

The gene calls are TRBV7-3 and TRBJ2-7, with D perhaps matching TRBD2 (5 bases). The CDR3 totals 13 residues. CDR1 SGHTA and CDR2 FQGTGA come from the germline V gene. Between the trimmed V and J ends, which lost 3 bases and 3 bases, there was a span of 9 bases. In DNA form, the CDR3 reads TGTGCCAGCAGCTTGGGCGGAGGCTACGAGCAGTACTTC. Translating gives CASSLGGGYEQYF.

The chain couples TRBV6-4 to TRBJ1-3; TRBD1 aligns across 7 bases. The CDR3 length is 19 residues. V lost 0 bases, J lost 1 base, and 12 bases stayed unmatched. Germline V gene lookup returns CDR1 MRHNA and CDR2 SNTAGT. The CDR3 protein is CASSDSESGAGGSGNTIYF. CDR3 sequence (DNA): TGTGCCAGCAGTGACTCTGAATCCGGGGCAGGGGGTTCTGGAAACACCATATATTTT.

The genes are TRBV9 and TRBJ2-5; TRBD1 aligns across 8 bases. After removal of 2 bases from V and 5 bases from J, the junction contained 8 bases not matched to a gene. Germline V gives CDR1 SGDLS, CDR2 YYNGEE. The CDR3 is 15 residues long. The CDR3 is CASSVKDRAAETQYF. In nucleotides, the CDR3 is TGTGCCAGCAGCGTTAAGGACAGGGCTGCGGAGACCCAGTACTTC.

The V and J genes are TRBV29-1 and TRBJ2-7, with D perhaps matching TRBD1 (5 bases). The germline V gene has CDR1 SQVTM and CDR2 ANQGSEA. The germline V and J ends were trimmed by 3 bases and 5 bases, with 14 bases remaining between them. This CDR3 spans 13 amino acids. The CDR3 DNA is TGCAGCGTTGATAGAATCAGGGCGGACGAGCAGTACTTC. Protein product: CSVDRIRADEQYF.

In this sample, this clone turned up once. The chain couples TRBV5-6 to TRBJ1-1; no clear D gene. There are 12 residues in the CDR3. Germline CDR1 is SGHDT and CDR2 is YYEEEE. V lost 1 base to trimming and J lost 5 bases, with 6 bases between them. In DNA, the CDR3 is TGTGCCAGCAGCTTGTTCGGGACTGAAGCTTTCTTT. Translating gives CASSLFGTEAFF.

V and J are TRBV30 and TRBJ2-7; TRBD1 matches at 7 bases. The length of the CDR3 is 13 residues. Germline assignment: CDR1 GTSNPN and CDR2 SVGIG (reference sequence). Germline trimming cut 3 bases from V and 0 bases from J; bases unmatched to any gene: 2. CDR3 sequence (DNA): TGTGCCTGGAGAGGACAGGCCTCCTACGAGCAGTACTTC. It encodes CAWRGQASYEQYF.

The chain combines TRBV5-1 with TRBJ1-1; D ambiguous. Germline CDR1 reads SGHRS; CDR2 reads YFSETQ. CDR3 length: 13 amino acids. V gave up 0 bases and J gave up 5 bases, with 8 bases separating them. CDR3 sequence reads: CASSLEGGTEAFF. The CDR3 DNA follows: TGCGCCAGCAGCTTGGAGGGCGGGACTGAAGCTTTCTTT.